This T cell receptor beta chain is from a study of shared clonotypes between healthy human individuals. General study results and limits: Sample collection involved blood only; tissue repertoires are likely different. It was expected that sequencing depth would affect clonotype sharing among donors.

In the original workflow: ImmunoSEQ output lacked quality scores and full-length reads, limiting matched filtering. The method was immunoSEQ multiplex PCR; TCRdb's version includes in-frame clones alone and lacks a portion of them. That table is the source of V, J and clone size, and D and trimming were worked out from the DNA. Of a few million clones listed, roughly 90% are singletons. Note on this clone: Its cognate antigen is unknown.

J was trimmed by 3 bases and V by 6 bases; bases with no gene match: 10. This CDR3 has 15 amino acids. Germline V gene sequence: CDR1 KGHSH, CDR2 LQKENI. The receptor was derived from a man younger than 30 in good health. Some clones in this sample may be carry-over from other donors' samples. Source material: naive CD4+ T cells from PBMCs. Subset noted: CD45RA+ positively selected. The chain combines TRBV18 with TRBJ2-7, with TRBD2 matching 8 bases. The CDR3 loop is CASSQTGLGNYEQYF. In nucleotides, the CDR3 is TGTGCCAGCTCTCAAACGGGACTAGGAAACTACGAGCAGTACTTC.